This paragraph reports one TCR beta chain. This entry belongs to a study of blood T cell repertoires in COVID-19. About the research overall: Specimens from acute and convalescent COVID-19 originated in the United States, Italy and Spain. Sample material is recorded as cDNA or gDNA derived from T cells, B-cell-depleted T cells, or PBMCs.

In the study's own analysis: How many nucleated cells were present was estimated from reference gene primer amplification. Sequencing was performed with immunoSEQ multiplex PCR; in TCRdb, only in-frame clones are kept and a portion is missing. V and J calls and clone size follow that table, whereas D and trimming were derived from the DNA. This sample yields fewer than 150,000 clones, of which roughly 85% are seen a single time; about 13% belongs to the top ten. The CDR3 spans 14 residues. Germline lookup yields CDR1 KGHDR and CDR2 SFDVKD. Trimming at V came to 8 bases and at J to 5 bases, leaving 10 bases not matched to a gene.

This TCR derives from a human donor in a cohort sampled during active COVID-19. Sequences were obtained from peripheral blood. J is TRBJ1-2 and V is TRBV24-1; 7 positions agree with TRBD1. CDR3: CATNNFGQAYGYTF. The CDR3 bases are TGTGCCACCAACAATTTTGGACAGGCATATGGCTACACCTTC.